These 22 T cell receptor beta chains came from one sample sequenced in a study of B cell selection in AIRE deficiency. The repertoire was sequenced with immunoSEQ multiplex PCR; TCRdb's copy has only in-frame clones and lacks some. In the table there are around 20,000 clones, 94% of which are singletons. Regulatory T cells were sorted as CD4+CD25hiCD127low/negative. Sequences were obtained from Tregs sorted from PBMCs. Receptors originate from a human donor with AIRE deficiency.

The rearrangement joins TRBV9 to TRBJ2-6, with no clear D. CDR3 size: 16 residues. V shed 0 bases and J shed 1 base, with 8 bases lying between them. Germline V gene data show CDR1 as SGDLS and CDR2 as YYNGEE. In nucleotides, the CDR3 is TGTGCCAGCAGCGTAGATGCGGTTTCTGGGGCCAACGTCCTGACTTTC. It specifies CASSVDAVSGANVLTF.

The chain combines TRBV11-2 with TRBJ2-1, with D hard to call. V gave up 6 bases and J gave up 6 bases, with 15 bases separating them. Per the germline V gene, CDR1 is SGHAT and CDR2 is FQNNGV. This CDR3 region has 14 residues. The CDR3: CASRDIGPRNEQFF. Written as DNA, the CDR3 is TGTGCCAGCAGAGATATCGGGCCGCGCAATGAGCAGTTCTTC.

V and J are TRBV7-2 and TRBJ2-7, with TRBD2 matching over 14 bases. V lost 2 bases, J lost 6 bases, and 3 bases stayed unmatched. The CDR3 covers 15 residues. Germline V gene sequence: CDR1 SGHTA, CDR2 FQGNSA. The DNA for the CDR3 is TGTGCCAGCAGCTTAACCGGGACTAGCGGGAGCGAGCAGTACTTC. This encodes CASSLTGTSGSEQYF. Looking up the rest from reference TRBV7-2 and TRBJ2-7 gives the full variable domain: GAGVSQSPSNKVTEKGKDVELRCDPISGHTALYWYRQSLGQGLEFLIYFQGNSAPDKSGLPSDRFSAERTGGSVSTLTIQRTQQEDSAVYLCASSLTGTSGSEQYFGPGTRLTVT.

CDR3: CATTRTGDEFRYF. In DNA form, the CDR3 reads TGTGCCACCACCCGGACAGGGGACGAGTTTCGGTACTTC. The chain couples TRBV6-5 to TRBJ2-4; 9 bases are a match to TRBD1. CDR1 is MNHEY, CDR2 SVGAGI, per germline. There are 13 residues in the CDR3. V lost 10 bases and J lost 15; bases outside the gene matches: 16.

The chain couples TRBV7-8 to TRBJ2-1, with 12 positions matching TRBD2. The CDR3 sequence is 14 residues long. The germline CDR1 and CDR2 sequences are SGHVS and FQNEAQ. V gave up 4 bases and J gave up 7 bases; unmatched junction bases: 2. CDR3 loop: CASSSTSGRNEQFF. Written as DNA, the CDR3 is TGTGCCAGCAGCTCGACTAGCGGGAGAAATGAGCAGTTCTTC.

CDR3 nucleotide sequence: TGTGCCAGCAGGCCCGGGACTAGCGAAGGGGTCACTGGGCAGTTCTTC. Protein: CASRPGTSEGVTGQFF. The chain links TRBV2 to TRBJ2-1; the match to TRBD2 covers 10 bases. This CDR3 spans 16 amino acids. Germline assignment: CDR1 SNHLY and CDR2 FYNNEI. Germline trimming cut 6 bases from V and 12 bases from J; bases unmatched to any gene: 17.

The gene calls are TRBV5-4 and TRBJ2-2; no reliable D call. This CDR3 has 13 amino acids. V lost 2 bases and J lost 9, with 11 bases in between. Germline V lookup: CDR1 SGHNT, CDR2 YYREEE (reference sequence). DNA for the CDR3: TGTGCCAGCAGCTTTATGGGTTTGAGGGAGCTGTTTTTT. Its translation: CASSFMGLRELFF.

This chain uses TRBV7-2 with TRBJ1-5; 8 bases are a match to TRBD1. The germline CDR1 and CDR2 sequences are SGHTA and FQGNSA. With 5 bases clipped from V and 0 bases from J, the junction kept 3 bases outside the gene matches. The CDR3 consists of 15 residues. In nucleotides, the CDR3 is TGTGCCAGCAGCCCCGGGACAGGTAGCAATCAGCCCCAGCATTTT. Translated, it gives CASSPGTGSNQPQHF.

In nucleotides, the CDR3 is TGTGCCAGCAGCCAAGTAATGGGACAGGAGAACACTGAAGCTTTCTTT. Protein sequence: CASSQVMGQENTEAFF. The chain couples TRBV4-2 to TRBJ1-1; 8 nucleotides line up with TRBD1. J gave up 1 base and V 1 base, and 5 bases lay outside the gene matches. CDR1 LGHNA and CDR2 YNFKEQ come from the germline V gene. The CDR3 totals 16 residues.

The J gene is TRBJ2-7, the V gene TRBV6-5; D unclear. The V gene's germline CDR1 is MNHEY and CDR2 SVGAGI. Trimming stripped 6 bases from V and 2 bases from J, with 5 bases between. The CDR3 is 11 amino acids. The CDR3 DNA reads TGTGCCAGCAGAGACCCCTACGAGCAGTACTTC. Protein product: CASRDPYEQYF.

In DNA form, the CDR3 reads TGTGCCAGCAGCATTAGCGGGAGTGGCGCAGATACGCAGTATTTT. Its translation is CASSISGSGADTQYF. The chain is built from TRBV28 and TRBJ2-3; 9 positions agree with TRBD2. The V and J ends lost 6 bases and 4 bases, in that order; junction bases with no gene match: 8. The CDR3 consists of 15 residues. Germline CDR1 reads MDHEN; CDR2 reads SYDVKM.

V is TRBV5-4 and J is TRBJ1-1; 8 bases map to TRBD1. Trimming took 0 bases from V and 8 from J; bases not matched to a gene: 12. The CDR3 length is 16 residues. The germline V gene has CDR1 SGHNT and CDR2 YYREEE (reference sequence). The DNA of the CDR3 is TGTGCCAGCAGCTTGGGAGGACAGGGATTAACTCGCGAAGCTTTCTTT. It encodes CASSLGGQGLTREAFF. The full variable domain, with the rest looked up from reference TRBV5-4 and TRBJ1-1, is ETGVTQSPTHLIKTRGQQVTLRCSSQSGHNTVSWYQQALGQGPQFIFQYYREEENGRGNFPPRFSGLQFPNYSSELNVNALELDDSALYLCASSLGGQGLTREAFFGQGTRLTVV.

The J gene is TRBJ2-4, the V gene TRBV18; D might be TRBD1 or TRBD2, each matching 5 bases. CDR3 size: 18 residues. Between the trimmed V and J ends, which lost 6 bases and 0 bases, there was a span of 21 bases. Germline V gene sequence: CDR1 KGHSH, CDR2 LQKENI. The CDR3 DNA is TGTGCCAGCTCCCGGATTCGCGCCGAGGGGTTAGCCAAAAACATTCAGTACTTC. Protein product: CASSRIRAEGLAKNIQYF. The full variable domain, completed using reference TRBV18 and TRBJ2-4, is NAGVMQNPRHLVRRRGQEARLRCSPMKGHSHVYWYRQLPEEGLKFMVYLQKENIIDESGMPKERFSAEFPKEGPSILRIQQVVRGDSAAYFCASSRIRAEGLAKNIQYFGAGTRLSVL.

The rearrangement joins TRBV4-3 to TRBJ1-2; the match to TRBD1 covers 10 bases. In germline, CDR1 is LGHNA, CDR2 YSLEER. The CDR3 covers 15 residues. J lost 8 bases, V lost 4 bases, and 10 bases had no gene match. CDR3 residues: CASSPLGTGVFGYTF. The CDR3 DNA reads TGCGCCAGCAGCCCCCTGGGGACAGGGGTTTTCGGCTACACCTTC.

This rearrangement joins TRBV9 to TRBJ1-4; D unresolved. The V gene's germline CDR1 is SGDLS and CDR2 YYNGEE. The V end lost 0 bases, the J end lost 4 bases, and 10 bases lay between the germline ends. This CDR3 spans 15 amino acids. The CDR3 loop reads CASSVVGSLNEKLFF. CDR3 sequence (DNA): TGTGCCAGCAGCGTAGTGGGGAGTCTTAATGAAAAACTGTTTTTT.

The rearrangement uses TRBV29-1 and TRBJ2-3; D gene unclear. Looked up from germline, CDR1 is SQVTM and CDR2 is ANQGSEA. V lost 7 bases and J lost 2, with 13 bases in between. This CDR3 region has 13 residues. The CDR3 is CSAGSHSTDTQYF. The CDR3 coding sequence is TGCAGCGCCGGCTCCCACTCCACAGATACGCAGTATTTT.

This chain connects TRBV18 to TRBJ2-1; maybe TRBD2 (6 bases). V lost 5 bases, J lost 8 bases, and 19 bases lay in between. Germline CDR1 reads KGHSH; CDR2 reads LQKENI. CDR3 length: 15 residues. CDR3 sequence: CASSGDSGEWDEQFF. The CDR3 region has the DNA TGTGCCAGCTCAGGGGACTCGGGGGAGTGGGATGAGCAGTTCTTC. Based on the CDR3 plus reference TRBV18 and TRBJ2-1, the full variable domain is NAGVMQNPRHLVRRRGQEARLRCSPMKGHSHVYWYRQLPEEGLKFMVYLQKENIIDESGMPKERFSAEFPKEGPSILRIQQVVRGDSAAYFCASSGDSGEWDEQFFGPGTRLTVL.

V and J are TRBV6-6 and TRBJ2-1; 8 nucleotides align to TRBD1. Trimming took 8 bases from V and 4 from J; bases not matched to a gene: 13. From germline, CDR1 is MNHNY and CDR2 SVGAGI (reference sequence). The length of the CDR3 is 16 residues. The CDR3 loop is CASADSGTGLYNEQFF. The CDR3 DNA follows: TGTGCCAGCGCCGATTCCGGGACAGGCCTTTACAATGAGCAGTTCTTC.

The V gene is TRBV5-4, the J gene TRBJ2-3; 8 bases map to TRBD2. The germline CDR1 and CDR2 sequences are SGHNT and YYREEE (reference sequence). V lost 4 bases to trimming and J lost 5 bases; unmatched junction nucleotides: 18. This CDR3 region has 18 residues. The CDR3: CASSRTILAGGGGDTQYF. The CDR3 region has the DNA TGTGCCAGCAGCAGAACAATCCTGGCGGGAGGTGGGGGAGATACGCAGTATTTT.

The chain combines TRBV7-9 with TRBJ2-1; 7 positions agree with TRBD2. The CDR3 loop spans 15 amino acids. The germline V gene encodes CDR1 SEHNR and CDR2 FQNEAQ (reference sequence). J lost 0 bases, V lost 5 bases, and 4 bases had no gene match. The CDR3 sequence is CASSPSGYSYNEQFF. CDR3 coding DNA: TGTGCCAGCAGCCCTAGCGGCTACTCCTACAATGAGCAGTTCTTC. Full variable domain (remainder filled in from reference TRBV7-9 and TRBJ2-1): DTGVSQNPRHKITKRGQNVTFRCDPISEHNRLYWYRQTLGQGPEFLTYFQNEAQLEKSRLLSDRFSAERPKGSFSTLEIQRTEQGDSAMYLCASSPSGYSYNEQFFGPGTRLTVL.

The V gene is TRBV11-2, the J gene TRBJ1-2; TRBD1 might be the D (6 bases). The CDR3 is 14 residues long. V was cut by 0 bases and J by 8 bases, with 13 bases left in between. The germline CDR1 and CDR2 sequences are SGHAT and FQNNGV. The CDR3 region has the DNA TGTGCCAGCAGCTTAGAAAACAGGGAAGGAGGCTACACCTTC. This sequence encodes CASSLENREGGYTF.

This clone is a singleton in its sample. V and J are TRBV11-2 and TRBJ2-3; D is unclear. CDR3 length: 13 amino acids. Trimming cost V 3 bases and J 6 bases, with 10 bases left between them. Germline CDR1 and CDR2: SGHAT and FQNNGV. This CDR3 is CASSLRHGDTQYF. For the CDR3, the DNA is TGTGCCAGCAGCTTGAGACACGGGGATACGCAGTATTTT. The full variable domain, with the rest looked up from reference TRBV11-2 and TRBJ2-3, is EAGVAQSPRYKIIEKRQSVAFWCNPISGHATLYWYQQILGQGPKLLIQFQNNGVVDDSQLPKDRFSAERLKGVDSTLKIQPAKLEDSAVYLCASSLRHGDTQYFGPGTRLTVL.